Below, 29 T cell receptor beta chains from the same sample are listed, as sequenced in a study of OX40 agonist ivuxolimab in advanced cancers. The method was the immunoSEQ multiplex PCR assay. TCRdb limited this immuneACCESS table to in-frame rearrangements with V and J called. A share of clones is missing; checked studies link under half to unresolved V genes, and the rest is unexplained. The sample records approximately 70,000 clones, around 86% of which are singletons. 6.5% to 7.5% of the sample rests with the top ten. The material sequenced was CD4+ or CD8+ T cells sorted from blood, taken in a trial of the OX40 agonist ivuxolimab. The receptors stem from an adult with an advanced solid tumor such as melanoma, head and neck, liver or kidney cancer.

V gene TRBV6-5 combines with J gene TRBJ2-7, with D uncertain. This CDR3 has 15 amino acids. The V gene lost 0 bases and the J gene lost 4 bases, with 13 bases spanning the gap. The germline CDR1 and CDR2 sequences are MNHEY and SVGAGI. The CDR3 DNA follows: TGTGCCAGCAGTTACTCTTCATCCGCGTCATACGAGCAGTACTTC. Translation gives CASSYSSSASYEQYF.

V gene TRBV30 combines with J gene TRBJ1-1; weak D call: TRBD1 (6 bases). Deletions cut 1 base from V and 0 bases from J, with 6 bases between. CDR1 and CDR2 (germline): GTSNPN, SVGIG (reference sequence). The CDR3 has 13 amino acids. The CDR3: CAWSGTVNTEAFF. In nucleotides, the CDR3 is TGTGCCTGGAGTGGGACAGTGAACACTGAAGCTTTCTTT.

This clone occurred a few times. The genes are TRBV6-5 and TRBJ1-5; D perhaps matches TRBD1 (6 bases). The V gene lost 6 bases and the J gene lost 7 bases, with 16 bases spanning the gap. Germline assignment: CDR1 MNHEY and CDR2 SVGAGI. The CDR3 sequence is 14 residues long. The CDR3 DNA reads TGTGCCAGCAGACCCACAGGGAATGGCCAGCCCCAGCATTTT. Its protein product is CASRPTGNGQPQHF.

V usage is TRBV11-2 and J usage is TRBJ1-1; 7 bases match TRBD1. Germline loops: CDR1 SGHAT, CDR2 FQNNGV. V lost 5 bases, J lost 1 base, and 1 base stayed unmatched. This CDR3 is 13 amino acids long. The CDR3 nucleotides read TGTGCCAGCAGCCGGGACAGGAACACTGAAGCTTTCTTT. Protein sequence: CASSRDRNTEAFF.

This clone was detected only a few times. This chain joins TRBV18 and TRBJ2-3; unclear D gene. The germline CDR1 and CDR2 sequences are KGHSH and LQKENI. V dropped 4 bases and J dropped 3 bases, with 2 bases sitting between them. The CDR3 covers 11 residues. CDR3 sequence: CASSQTDTQYF. As DNA, the CDR3 is TGTGCCAGCTCACAAACAGATACGCAGTATTTT.

This clone was observed once. This rearrangement joins TRBV7-9 to TRBJ2-1; TRBD1 might be the D (6 bases). The germline V and J ends were trimmed by 3 bases and 8 bases, with 11 bases remaining between them. In germline, CDR1 is SEHNR, CDR2 FQNEAQ (reference sequence). The CDR3 spans 13 residues. CDR3 region: CASSFNRVDEQFF. The CDR3 DNA reads as TGTGCCAGCAGCTTCAACAGGGTCGATGAGCAGTTCTTC.

The rearrangement uses TRBV5-8 and TRBJ1-4, with TRBD1 identical over 11 bases. Losses at the gene ends were 3 bases for V and 2 bases for J; bases not matched to a gene: 3. The germline V gene has CDR1 SGHTS and CDR2 YDEGEE. The CDR3 loop spans 16 amino acids. In DNA form, the CDR3 reads TGTGCCAGCAGCTGGTGGACAGGGGGCACTAATGAAAAACTGTTTTTT. Its translation: CASSWWTGGTNEKLFF.

This clone showed up just a few times. Other DNA sequences in the same sample also yield this CDR3. The J gene is TRBJ1-1, the V gene TRBV7-9; D is ambiguous. Trimming removed 2 bases at V and 2 bases at J, with 6 bases between. The CDR3 spans 13 residues. CDR1 is SEHNR, CDR2 FQNEAQ, per germline (reference sequence). The CDR3 is CASSLTDNTEAFF. CDR3 DNA sequence: TGTGCCAGCAGCTTAACGGATAACACTGAAGCTTTCTTT.

This chain links TRBV5-8 with TRBJ2-5; D is unresolved. V was cut by 0 bases and J by 2 bases, with 8 bases left in between. CDR3 size: 14 residues. Germline CDR1 reads SGHTS; CDR2 reads YDEGEE. The DNA for the CDR3 is TGTGCCAGCAGCTTGGCCGTACTACAAGAGACCCAGTACTTC. This translates into CASSLAVLQETQYF.

This sequence joins TRBV10-3 and TRBJ1-1; no clear D gene. CDR1 ENHRY and CDR2 SYGVKD come from the germline V gene. The length of the CDR3 is 11 residues. The V end lost 3 bases, the J end lost 7 bases, and 6 bases lay between the germline ends. CDR3 loop: CAISDQVEAFF. The CDR3, as DNA: TGTGCCATCAGTGATCAGGTTGAAGCTTTCTTT.

The chain joins TRBV19 to TRBJ2-3; D might be TRBD1 or TRBD2, each matching 5 bases. This CDR3 comprises 12 residues. Trimming left V 8 bases short and J 1 base short, with 7 bases between. Germline loops: CDR1 LNHDA, CDR2 SQIVND (reference sequence). The CDR3 DNA reads TGTGCCAGTGAGGGGCGCACAGATACGCAGTATTTT. Protein: CASEGRTDTQYF.

The chain carries TRBV5-8 and TRBJ2-3; either TRBD1 or TRBD2 may fit D (5 bases each). This CDR3 is 17 amino acids long. Trimming left V 0 bases short and J 0 bases short, with 14 bases between. Germline assignment: CDR1 SGHTS and CDR2 YDEGEE. In DNA, the CDR3 is TGTGCCAGCAGCTTGGGGGGGACCTCAGGGAGCACAGATACGCAGTATTTT. Its protein product is CASSLGGTSGSTDTQYF.

A single count supports this clone. The gene calls are TRBV15 and TRBJ2-3; 11 positions match TRBD2. J gave up 2 bases and V 0 bases, and 4 bases lay outside the gene matches. Germline values: CDR1 LNHNV, CDR2 YYDKDF (reference sequence). The CDR3 runs 17 residues. CDR3 bases: TGTGCCACCAGCAGAGACCCGACTAGCGGGGACACAGATACGCAGTATTTT. It specifies CATSRDPTSGDTDTQYF. The whole variable domain, filled in from reference TRBV15 and TRBJ2-3, reads DAMVIQNPRYQVTQFGKPVTLSCSQTLNHNVMYWYQQKSSQAPKLLFHYYDKDFNNEADTPDNFQSRRPNTSFCFLDIRSPGLGDTAMYLCATSRDPTSGDTDTQYFGPGTRLTVL.

The gene calls are TRBV5-6 and TRBJ1-6; no definite D call. The germline CDR1 and CDR2 sequences are SGHDT and YYEEEE. With 3 bases removed from V and 5 bases from J, the gap between germline ends came to 12 bases. The CDR3 runs 15 residues. The CDR3 region has the DNA TGTGCCAGCAGCTCCGACCCTTTTAATAATTCACCCCTCCACTTT. It specifies CASSSDPFNNSPLHF.

This clone came up once. This chain uses TRBV5-4 with TRBJ2-3; 11 bases are a match to TRBD1. This CDR3 region has 16 residues. V lost 4 bases and J lost 5; bases outside the gene matches: 9. In germline, CDR1 is SGHNT, CDR2 YYREEE (reference sequence). In DNA, the CDR3 is TGTGCCAGCAGCGTGGACAGGGGGCTGTTGAGAGATACGCAGTATTTT. Amino acids: CASSVDRGLLRDTQYF. Complete variable domain (other parts from reference TRBV5-4 and TRBJ2-3): ETGVTQSPTHLIKTRGQQVTLRCSSQSGHNTVSWYQQALGQGPQFIFQYYREEENGRGNFPPRFSGLQFPNYSSELNVNALELDDSALYLCASSVDRGLLRDTQYFGPGTRLTVL.

This clone was observed a handful of times. The J gene is TRBJ2-3, the V gene TRBV6-1; D ambiguous. The germline V gene encodes CDR1 MNHNS and CDR2 SASEGT. Deletions cut 4 bases from V and 0 bases from J, with 11 bases between. CDR3 length: 15 amino acids. CDR3 bases: TGTGCCAGCAGTGTCGCGCGGCCTAGCACAGATACGCAGTATTTT. It is translated as CASSVARPSTDTQYF.

The chain couples TRBV28 to TRBJ1-5; tentative D call: TRBD1 (5 bases). The CDR3 is 16 residues long. Trimming removed 1 base at V and 7 bases at J, with 17 bases between. In germline, CDR1 is MDHEN, CDR2 SYDVKM. CDR3 region: CASSLYGGQGGQPQHF. The CDR3, as DNA: TGTGCCAGCAGTTTATACGGTGGGCAGGGCGGCCAGCCCCAGCATTTT. Drawing the rest from reference TRBV28 and TRBJ1-5, the complete variable domain is DVKVTQSSRYLVKRTGEKVFLECVQDMDHENMFWYRQDPGLGLRLIYFSYDVKMKEKGDIPEGYSVSREKKERFSLILESASTNQTSMYLCASSLYGGQGGQPQHFGDGTRLSIL.

The chain joins TRBV29-1 to TRBJ2-7; 11 bases fit TRBD2. The CDR3 spans 14 residues. Per germline, CDR1 SQVTM and CDR2 ANQGSEA. J was trimmed by 0 bases and V by 7 bases; bases with no gene match: 5. The CDR3 is CSAWTSGHSYEQYF. The CDR3 nucleotides read TGCAGCGCTTGGACTAGCGGGCACTCCTACGAGCAGTACTTC.

The chain is built from TRBV30 and TRBJ2-3, with D perhaps TRBD2 (6 bases). CDR3 length: 15 amino acids. CDR1 and CDR2 from the germline V gene are GTSNPN and SVGIG (reference sequence). V dropped 5 bases and J dropped 5 bases, with 20 bases sitting between them. The CDR3 nucleotides are TGTGCCTGGGGGAGGAACAGAGCCTTCCAAGATACGCAGTATTTT. It encodes CAWGRNRAFQDTQYF.

This clone was observed a single time. This chain connects TRBV5-1 to TRBJ1-4; tentatively, D is TRBD1 (5 bases). Germline CDR1 reads SGHRS; CDR2 reads YFSETQ. Trimming cost V 2 bases and J 2 bases, with 10 bases left between them. The CDR3 spans 15 residues. CDR3 sequence (DNA): TGCGCCAGCAGCTTAGTTGCAGGGACTAATGAAAAACTGTTTTTT. Amino acids: CASSLVAGTNEKLFF. The full variable domain, its missing parts supplied by reference TRBV5-1 and TRBJ1-4, is KAGVTQTPRYLIKTRGQQVTLSCSPISGHRSVSWYQQTPGQGLQFLFEYFSETQRNKGNFPGRFSGRQFSNSRSEMNVSTLELGDSALYLCASSLVAGTNEKLFFGSGTQLSVL.

The chain recombines TRBV6-6 with TRBJ1-2; TRBD1 is a possible D gene (5 bases). Germline V CDR1 and CDR2: MNHNY, SVGAGI (reference sequence). The V end lost 6 bases, the J end lost 0 bases, and 14 bases lay between the germline ends. This CDR3 has 15 residues. DNA of the CDR3: TGTGCCAGCAGGTCTTGGGACTCAGCTAACTATGGCTACACCTTC. Encoded protein: CASRSWDSANYGYTF.

CDR3 sequence: CASDRTSGGLSSYNEQFF. CDR3 nucleotides: TGTGCCAGCGACCGAACTAGCGGGGGGCTAAGCTCCTACAATGAGCAGTTCTTC. The chain carries TRBV5-6 and TRBJ2-1, with TRBD2 identical over 12 bases. Trimming removed 7 bases from V and 0 bases from J; junction bases left unmatched: 11. Germline CDR1 and CDR2: SGHDT and YYEEEE. The CDR3 is 18 amino acids.

The chain recombines TRBV6-6 with TRBJ2-5, with a tentative D call TRBD1 (5 bases). The DNA end is more similar to TRBJ2-7, so the J call may be wrong. CDR3 length equals 12 residues. CDR1 is MNHNY and CDR2 is SVGAGI in the germline V gene (reference sequence). The DNA of the CDR3 is TGTGCCAGCAGTTTTGACAGATACGAGCAGTACTTC. The encoded protein is CASSFDRYEQYF.

V and J are TRBV19 and TRBJ1-2; 7 bases match TRBD1. Trimming took 6 bases from V and 3 from J; bases not matched to a gene: 4. Germline loops: CDR1 LNHDA, CDR2 SQIVND (reference sequence). The CDR3 is 13 residues long. The CDR3: CASRPDRDYGYTF. The CDR3 region has the DNA TGTGCCAGTAGGCCCGACAGGGACTATGGCTACACCTTC.

This chain joins TRBV19 and TRBJ2-1, with 9 nucleotides matching TRBD2. The V and J ends lost 5 bases and 4 bases, in that order; junction bases with no gene match: 9. This CDR3 has 16 amino acids. Germline CDR1 is LNHDA and CDR2 is SQIVND (reference sequence). As DNA, the CDR3 is TGTGCCAGTAGTCGCCGAGGGGCGGGAGGGTACAATGAGCAGTTCTTC. Amino acid sequence: CASSRRGAGGYNEQFF. Full variable domain (rest looked up from reference TRBV19 and TRBJ2-1): DGGITQSPKYLFRKEGQNVTLSCEQNLNHDAMYWYRQDPGQGLRLIYYSQIVNDFQKGDIAEGYSVSREKKESFPLTVTSAQKNPTAFYLCASSRRGAGGYNEQFFGPGTRLTVL.

The gene calls are TRBV10-1 and TRBJ2-1; perhaps D is TRBD1 or TRBD2 (5 bases each). V was shortened by 6 bases and J by 0 bases, with 15 bases between the two germline ends. Germline loops: CDR1 WNHNN, CDR2 SYGVQD (reference sequence). The CDR3 covers 16 residues. This CDR3 reads CASRGVLGSSYNEQFF. The CDR3 DNA reads as TGCGCCAGCAGGGGGGTTCTTGGCAGCTCCTACAATGAGCAGTTCTTC.

The chain employs TRBV19 and TRBJ1-4; D is unresolved. The germline CDR1 and CDR2 sequences are LNHDA and SQIVND (reference sequence). Trimming pared 10 bases from V and 3 bases from J, leaving 15 bases between. The CDR3 spans 14 residues. CDR3 sequence: CATNRADANEKLFF. The CDR3, as DNA: TGTGCCACAAACCGGGCGGATGCTAATGAAAAACTGTTTTTT.

This clone was seen once. This rearrangement joins TRBV18 to TRBJ1-6, with 7 bases lining up with TRBD1. With V trimmed by 2 bases and J by 9 bases, 10 bases remained unmatched. From germline, CDR1 is KGHSH and CDR2 LQKENI. This CDR3 has 16 residues. The CDR3 DNA follows: TGTGCCAGCTCACCAAATACAGGGGCTTCAGGTTCACCCCTCCACTTT. Encoded protein: CASSPNTGASGSPLHF. The complete variable domain, with remaining parts taken from reference TRBV18 and TRBJ1-6, reads NAGVMQNPRHLVRRRGQEARLRCSPMKGHSHVYWYRQLPEEGLKFMVYLQKENIIDESGMPKERFSAEFPKEGPSILRIQQVVRGDSAAYFCASSPNTGASGSPLHFGNGTRLTVT.

The chain recombines TRBV6-6 with TRBJ2-5; 9 bases are a match to TRBD1. V was clipped by 6 bases and J by 4 bases; unmatched bases: 9. The length of the CDR3 is 15 residues. Per germline, CDR1 MNHNY and CDR2 SVGAGI (reference sequence). CDR3 protein: CASRPGQGRSETQYF. CDR3 DNA sequence: TGTGCCAGCAGACCTGGACAGGGGAGGTCAGAGACCCAGTACTTC.